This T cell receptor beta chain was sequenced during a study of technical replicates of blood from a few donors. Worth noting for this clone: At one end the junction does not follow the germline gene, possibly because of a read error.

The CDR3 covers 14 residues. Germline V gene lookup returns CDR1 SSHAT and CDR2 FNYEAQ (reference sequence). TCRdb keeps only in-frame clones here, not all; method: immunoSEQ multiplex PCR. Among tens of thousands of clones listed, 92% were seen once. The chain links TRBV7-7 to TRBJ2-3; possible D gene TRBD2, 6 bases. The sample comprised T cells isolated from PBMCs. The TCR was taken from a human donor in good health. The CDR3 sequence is CASSLGTSTDTQYF. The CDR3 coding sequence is TGTGCTAGCAGCTTGGGGACTAGCACAGATACGCAGTATTTT.